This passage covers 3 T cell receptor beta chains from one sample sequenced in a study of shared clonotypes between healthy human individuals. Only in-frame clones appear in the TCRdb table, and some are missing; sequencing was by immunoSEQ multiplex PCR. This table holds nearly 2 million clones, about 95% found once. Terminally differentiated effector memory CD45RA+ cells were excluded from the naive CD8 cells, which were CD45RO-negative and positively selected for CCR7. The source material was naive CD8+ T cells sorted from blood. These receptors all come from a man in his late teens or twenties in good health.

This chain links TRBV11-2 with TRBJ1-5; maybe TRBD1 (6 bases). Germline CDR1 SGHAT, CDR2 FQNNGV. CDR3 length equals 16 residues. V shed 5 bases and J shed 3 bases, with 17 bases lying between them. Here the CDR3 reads CASSELGGLDNQPQHF. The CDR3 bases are TGTGCCAGCAGCGAGTTGGGGGGCTTGGACAATCAGCCCCAGCATTTT.

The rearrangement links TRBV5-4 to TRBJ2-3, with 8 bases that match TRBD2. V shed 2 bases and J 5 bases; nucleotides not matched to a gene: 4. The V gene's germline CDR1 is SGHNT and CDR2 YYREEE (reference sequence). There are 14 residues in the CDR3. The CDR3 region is CASSFSAGVDTQYF. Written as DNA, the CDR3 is TGTGCCAGCAGCTTTTCAGCGGGAGTAGATACGCAGTATTTT.

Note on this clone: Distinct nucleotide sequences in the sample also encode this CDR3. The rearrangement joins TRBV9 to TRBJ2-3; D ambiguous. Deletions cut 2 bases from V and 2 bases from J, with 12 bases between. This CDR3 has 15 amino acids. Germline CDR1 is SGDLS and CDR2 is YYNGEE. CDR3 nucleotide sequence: TGTGCCAGCAGCGTCGCTGGAAGCGTCACAGATACGCAGTATTTT. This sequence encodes CASSVAGSVTDTQYF.